A selection of T cell receptor beta chains follows, all from one sample in a study of blood T cell repertoires in COVID-19. Only in-frame clones appear in the TCRdb table, and some are missing; sequencing was by immunoSEQ multiplex PCR. The sample consists of 69,000 or so clones, roughly four fifths of them appearing once. The material sequenced was peripheral blood. Receptors originate from a man aged 50-59 years with COVID-19, enrolled during active disease. CDR3s include the opening cysteine and the closing phenylalanine or tryptophan.

V	J	CDR3
TRBV3-1/TRBV3-2	TRBJ2-5	CASSQDPAGASWETQYF
TRBV7-9	TRBJ2-2	CASSSHDTGTVRPGELFF
TRBV30	TRBJ2-5	CAWRQGETQYF
TRBV5-1	TRBJ2-1	CASSTGQDSYNEQFF
TRBV4-1	TRBJ2-5	CASSSRQAPQEETQYF
TRBV9	TRBJ2-7	CASSGPGQHYEQYF
TRBV27	TRBJ1-5	CASSRRDRGSNQPQHF
TRBV6-6	TRBJ1-5	CASSWGLARGNQPQHF
TRBV4-2	TRBJ2-5	CASSQDVLAETQYF
TRBV5-1	TRBJ2-7	CASSVFRTAYEQYF
TRBV10-3	TRBJ2-3	CATRTSGGPQDTQYF
TRBV7-9	TRBJ2-5	CASSLEVTGGETQYF
TRBV6-5	TRBJ2-7	CASSYSGQTYEQYF
TRBV7-9	TRBJ1-2	CASSPSASSYGYTF